This T cell receptor (beta chain) derives from a study of CD8 T cells in Susac syndrome. With random hexamers, about 0.45 to 1 ug RNA was reverse transcribed. TCRdb reprocessed the immunoSEQ multiplex PCR reads via MiXCR and lists one record per CDR3 protein. In the table there are some 240,000 distinct CDR3 sequences, 90% to 96% of which are singletons. The CDR3 covers 12 residues. Germline V gene lookup returns CDR1 SGDLS and CDR2 YYNGEE. V lost 0 bases and J lost 9, with 7 bases in between. Sequencing was done on a sample of CD4+ T cells from PBMCs. The sequence derives from a human donor with Susac syndrome. The chain couples TRBV9 to TRBJ2-1, with D perhaps matching TRBD2 (5 bases). The CDR3 loop reads CASSVVEGEQFF. The DNA of the CDR3 is TGTGCCAGCAGCGTAGTTGAGGGTGAGCAGTTCTTC.